One and the same sample provided the 2 T cell receptor beta chains below, sequenced in a study of early T cells in non-severe SARS-CoV-2 infection (dated by TCRdb to the early 2020s). Library generation was performed with 5' RACE. The sequencing machine was a NextSeq 500. The raw public data were reprocessed by TCRdb itself: fastp quality trimming at Q25, MiXCR clonotype calling, in-frame beta chains only. Rows matching on CDR3 protein sequence are summarized as one entry with the most common DNA and genes. This sample has about 64,000 distinct CDR3 sequences in its table, and roughly a sixth of those were observed once. About 8.4% of the sample is held by the ten biggest clonotypes. The source material was whole blood, sampled at baseline. The receptors derive from an adult who was a healthcare worker with PCR-confirmed SARS-CoV-2 infection or an uninfected control (not recorded which).

At least ten counts were recorded for this clonotype. The rearrangement links TRBV5-1 to TRBJ2-1; D unresolved. V was trimmed by 5 bases and J by 0 bases, leaving 12 bases between them. Germline-derived CDR1 and CDR2 are SGHRS and YFSETQ. The CDR3 consists of 15 residues. The CDR3 loop is CASREALSSYNEQFF. The CDR3 DNA sequence: TGCGCCAGCAGAGAGGCCCTTTCCTCCTACAATGAGCAGTTCTTC.

This clonotype was seen at least ten times. The V gene is TRBV7-2, the J gene TRBJ2-1; D ambiguous. Trimming stripped 2 bases from V and 7 bases from J, with 3 bases between. This CDR3 contains 11 residues. The germline V gene encodes CDR1 SGHTA and CDR2 FQGNSA. In nucleotides, the CDR3 is TGTGCCAGCAGCTTATTGAATGAGCAGTTCTTC. Protein product: CASSLLNEQFF.